The 17 T cell receptor beta chains below all came from one sample that was sequenced in a study of control samples from healthy donors and cancer patients. The protocol was immunoSEQ multiplex PCR, while the TCRdb copy is restricted to in-frame clones and leaves out a portion. This sample has roughly 450,000 clones, with approximately 92% found just once. Source material: PBMCs. These receptors came from a middle-aged man with head and neck cancer.

V gene TRBV20-1 combines with J gene TRBJ1-2; D is ambiguous. Germline-derived CDR1 and CDR2 are DFQATT and SNEGSKA (reference sequence). Trimming left V 3 bases short and J 0 bases short, with 8 bases between. This CDR3 region has 13 residues. As DNA, the CDR3 is TGCAGTGCTAGTGCAGAAGCTAACTATGGCTACACCTTC. Protein product: CSASAEANYGYTF.

This rearrangement joins TRBV9 to TRBJ1-1, with D perhaps TRBD1 (5 bases). Between the trimmed V and J ends, which lost 4 bases and 3 bases, there was a span of 13 bases. The CDR3 is 14 residues long. Germline values: CDR1 SGDLS, CDR2 YYNGEE. CDR3 amino acids: CASSSRGTDTEAFF. The CDR3 bases are TGTGCCAGCAGCTCTAGAGGGACGGACACTGAAGCTTTCTTT.

V is TRBV18 and J is TRBJ2-5, with D maybe TRBD1 (6 bases). The CDR3 totals 18 residues. In germline, CDR1 is KGHSH, CDR2 LQKENI. V lost 2 bases and J lost 2, with 21 bases in between. The CDR3 region is CASSPRSGQGSLQETQYF. The DNA of the CDR3 is TGTGCCAGCTCACCAAGGTCGGGCCAGGGGTCTTTACAAGAGACCCAGTACTTC.

The chain has TRBV2 and TRBJ2-3; D is ambiguous. Germline V gives CDR1 SNHLY, CDR2 FYNNEI. The CDR3 runs 14 residues. V was trimmed by 4 bases and J by 5 bases, leaving 13 bases between them. CDR3 coding DNA: TGTGCCAGCAGTGTCAATAAGGGTATAGATACGCAGTATTTT. Translation gives CASSVNKGIDTQYF.

This clone appeared a few times. The chain uses TRBV2 and TRBJ2-7; a weak D match, TRBD1 (5 bases). The germline gives CDR1 SNHLY, CDR2 FYNNEI. V was clipped by 8 bases and J by 2 bases, with 19 bases between them. This CDR3 contains 15 residues. The CDR3 loop reads CASRRALMGPYEQYF. As DNA, the CDR3 is TGTGCCAGCCGAAGGGCACTCATGGGGCCCTACGAGCAGTACTTC.

The V gene is TRBV7-9, the J gene TRBJ2-2, with TRBD2 matching 7 bases. This CDR3 has 19 residues. Germline V lookup: CDR1 SEHNR, CDR2 FQNEAQ (reference sequence). Losses at the gene ends were 4 bases for V and 4 bases for J; bases not matched to a gene: 18. The CDR3 reads CASSSTPRGGVIGTGELFF. The CDR3, as DNA: TGTGCCAGCAGCTCAACTCCTCGGGGAGGGGTGATAGGCACCGGGGAGCTGTTTTTT. Using reference TRBV7-9 and TRBJ2-2 for the parts outside the CDR3, the full variable domain is DTGVSQNPRHKITKRGQNVTFRCDPISEHNRLYWYRQTLGQGPEFLTYFQNEAQLEKSRLLSDRFSAERPKGSFSTLEIQRTEQGDSAMYLCASSSTPRGGVIGTGELFFGEGSRLTVL.

This chain connects TRBV10-1 to TRBJ2-5, with D possibly being TRBD1 (5 bases). Germline CDR1 is WNHNN and CDR2 is SYGVQD (reference sequence). V was trimmed by 0 bases and J by 4 bases, leaving 12 bases between them. CDR3 length: 15 amino acids. The CDR3 sequence: CASSESTGQGETQYF. CDR3 nucleotides: TGCGCCAGCAGTGAGTCCACGGGCCAGGGAGAGACCCAGTACTTC.

Notes on this clone: At one boundary the junction diverges from the germline segment, which might be a read error. The chain couples TRBV11-2 to TRBJ1-1; 8 bases agree with TRBD1. The CDR3 runs to 12 residues. Germline CDR1 reads SGHAT; CDR2 reads FQNNGV. The CDR3 here is CASSSSLVGQDF. CDR3 DNA: TGTGCCAGCAGCTCGAGTTTGGTGGGACAGGACTTT.

The CDR3 nucleotides read TGTGCCAGCAGTTTCCCCGGGGCAGGGAGGGCCTACGAGCAGTACTTC. Encoded protein: CASSFPGAGRAYEQYF. The chain combines TRBV28 with TRBJ2-7, with 7 bases matching TRBD2. The germline V gene encodes CDR1 MDHEN and CDR2 SYDVKM. The V gene end was trimmed by 3 bases and the J gene end by 2 bases; junction bases not matched to a gene: 10. The CDR3 is 16 amino acids.

The V call is TRBV5-1, the J call TRBJ1-2, with no clear D. V was trimmed by 2 bases and J by 7 bases, leaving 15 bases between them. CDR1 is SGHRS, CDR2 YFSETQ, per germline. This CDR3 spans 14 amino acids. DNA of the CDR3: TGCGCCAGCAGCTTAACCCAGGCCGCCCGTGGCTACACCTTC. Protein product: CASSLTQAARGYTF.

This clone was observed once. The CDR3 DNA reads as TGTGCCAGCAGCTTAGTAGGGTCGCCCTACAATGAGCAGTTCTTC. Translation: CASSLVGSPYNEQFF. The chain uses TRBV11-2 and TRBJ2-1; D remains unclear. Trimming stripped 1 base from V and 2 bases from J, with 9 bases between. The V gene's germline CDR1 is SGHAT and CDR2 FQNNGV. The CDR3 is made up of 15 amino acids.

The V call is TRBV27, the J call TRBJ1-2; TRBD1 matches at 8 bases. V lost 6 bases to trimming and J lost 4 bases; unmatched junction nucleotides: 7. The germline CDR1 and CDR2 sequences are MNHEY and SMNVEV (reference sequence). CDR3 length equals 14 residues. Here the CDR3 DNA reads TGTGCCAGCAGCCCGGACAGGGCTACCTATGGCTACACCTTC. This gives the protein CASSPDRATYGYTF.

V gene TRBV10-3 combines with J gene TRBJ2-1; 8 bases map to TRBD2. Germline trimming cut 2 bases from V and 6 bases from J; bases unmatched to any gene: 15. Per the germline V gene, CDR1 is ENHRY and CDR2 is SYGVKD. The CDR3 extends over 18 amino acids. The DNA for the CDR3 is TGTGCCATCAGTGAGCGGGGTGGGCTGGCGGGAGGCCCCAATGAGCAGTTCTTC. It specifies CAISERGGLAGGPNEQFF.

The chain links TRBV18 to TRBJ1-2; 10 bases match TRBD1. J was trimmed by 8 bases and V by 0 bases; bases with no gene match: 3. Germline V gene lookup returns CDR1 KGHSH and CDR2 LQKENI. The CDR3 is 14 residues long. CDR3 nucleotide sequence: TGTGCCAGCTCACCACCCCCGGGACAGGGGGGCTACACCTTC. Encoded protein: CASSPPPGQGGYTF.

CDR3 DNA sequence: TGCGCCAGCAGTGTGGGCGAAAAACTGTTTTTT. Amino acid sequence: CASSVGEKLFF. This chain links TRBV10-2 with TRBJ1-4; D call uncertain. Germline values: CDR1 WSHSY, CDR2 SAAADI. This CDR3 has 11 amino acids. V lost 4 bases and J 8 bases, leaving 5 bases between the germline ends.

V usage is TRBV9 and J usage is TRBJ1-3; D remains ambiguous. V lost 2 bases and J 5 bases, leaving 8 bases between the germline ends. Germline V gene sequence: CDR1 SGDLS, CDR2 YYNGEE. There are 13 residues in the CDR3. The CDR3 nucleotides are TGTGCCAGCAGCGTTACAGAGAGAAACACCATATATTTT. Its protein is CASSVTERNTIYF. Full variable domain (rest looked up from reference TRBV9 and TRBJ1-3): DSGVTQTPKHLITATGQRVTLRCSPRSGDLSVYWYQQSLDQGLQFLIQYYNGEERAKGNILERFSAQQFPDLHSELNLSSLELGDSALYFCASSVTERNTIYFGEGSWLTVV.

V and J are TRBV13 and TRBJ2-2; D might be TRBD2 (5 bases). This CDR3 is built from 16 residues. The germline V gene encodes CDR1 PRHDT and CDR2 FYEKMQ (reference sequence). Trimming shortened V by 5 bases and J by 2 bases, and 15 bases separated the two germline ends. This CDR3 is CASSHGREENTGELFF. The CDR3 nucleotides are TGTGCCAGCAGCCACGGACGGGAAGAAAACACCGGGGAGCTGTTTTTT.